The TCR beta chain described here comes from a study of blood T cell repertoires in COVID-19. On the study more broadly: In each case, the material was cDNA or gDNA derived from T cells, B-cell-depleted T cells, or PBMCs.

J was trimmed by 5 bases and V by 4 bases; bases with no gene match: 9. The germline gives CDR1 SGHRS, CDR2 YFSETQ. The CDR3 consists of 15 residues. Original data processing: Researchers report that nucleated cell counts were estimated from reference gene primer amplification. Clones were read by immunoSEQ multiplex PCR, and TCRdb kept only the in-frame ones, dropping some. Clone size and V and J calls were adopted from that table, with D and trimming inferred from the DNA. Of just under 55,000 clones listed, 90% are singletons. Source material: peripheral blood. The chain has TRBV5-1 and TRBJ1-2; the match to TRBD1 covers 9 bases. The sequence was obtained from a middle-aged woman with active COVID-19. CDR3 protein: CASSAGTGRGYGYTF. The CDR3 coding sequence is TGCGCCAGCAGCGCAGGGACAGGGCGAGGATATGGCTACACCTTC.